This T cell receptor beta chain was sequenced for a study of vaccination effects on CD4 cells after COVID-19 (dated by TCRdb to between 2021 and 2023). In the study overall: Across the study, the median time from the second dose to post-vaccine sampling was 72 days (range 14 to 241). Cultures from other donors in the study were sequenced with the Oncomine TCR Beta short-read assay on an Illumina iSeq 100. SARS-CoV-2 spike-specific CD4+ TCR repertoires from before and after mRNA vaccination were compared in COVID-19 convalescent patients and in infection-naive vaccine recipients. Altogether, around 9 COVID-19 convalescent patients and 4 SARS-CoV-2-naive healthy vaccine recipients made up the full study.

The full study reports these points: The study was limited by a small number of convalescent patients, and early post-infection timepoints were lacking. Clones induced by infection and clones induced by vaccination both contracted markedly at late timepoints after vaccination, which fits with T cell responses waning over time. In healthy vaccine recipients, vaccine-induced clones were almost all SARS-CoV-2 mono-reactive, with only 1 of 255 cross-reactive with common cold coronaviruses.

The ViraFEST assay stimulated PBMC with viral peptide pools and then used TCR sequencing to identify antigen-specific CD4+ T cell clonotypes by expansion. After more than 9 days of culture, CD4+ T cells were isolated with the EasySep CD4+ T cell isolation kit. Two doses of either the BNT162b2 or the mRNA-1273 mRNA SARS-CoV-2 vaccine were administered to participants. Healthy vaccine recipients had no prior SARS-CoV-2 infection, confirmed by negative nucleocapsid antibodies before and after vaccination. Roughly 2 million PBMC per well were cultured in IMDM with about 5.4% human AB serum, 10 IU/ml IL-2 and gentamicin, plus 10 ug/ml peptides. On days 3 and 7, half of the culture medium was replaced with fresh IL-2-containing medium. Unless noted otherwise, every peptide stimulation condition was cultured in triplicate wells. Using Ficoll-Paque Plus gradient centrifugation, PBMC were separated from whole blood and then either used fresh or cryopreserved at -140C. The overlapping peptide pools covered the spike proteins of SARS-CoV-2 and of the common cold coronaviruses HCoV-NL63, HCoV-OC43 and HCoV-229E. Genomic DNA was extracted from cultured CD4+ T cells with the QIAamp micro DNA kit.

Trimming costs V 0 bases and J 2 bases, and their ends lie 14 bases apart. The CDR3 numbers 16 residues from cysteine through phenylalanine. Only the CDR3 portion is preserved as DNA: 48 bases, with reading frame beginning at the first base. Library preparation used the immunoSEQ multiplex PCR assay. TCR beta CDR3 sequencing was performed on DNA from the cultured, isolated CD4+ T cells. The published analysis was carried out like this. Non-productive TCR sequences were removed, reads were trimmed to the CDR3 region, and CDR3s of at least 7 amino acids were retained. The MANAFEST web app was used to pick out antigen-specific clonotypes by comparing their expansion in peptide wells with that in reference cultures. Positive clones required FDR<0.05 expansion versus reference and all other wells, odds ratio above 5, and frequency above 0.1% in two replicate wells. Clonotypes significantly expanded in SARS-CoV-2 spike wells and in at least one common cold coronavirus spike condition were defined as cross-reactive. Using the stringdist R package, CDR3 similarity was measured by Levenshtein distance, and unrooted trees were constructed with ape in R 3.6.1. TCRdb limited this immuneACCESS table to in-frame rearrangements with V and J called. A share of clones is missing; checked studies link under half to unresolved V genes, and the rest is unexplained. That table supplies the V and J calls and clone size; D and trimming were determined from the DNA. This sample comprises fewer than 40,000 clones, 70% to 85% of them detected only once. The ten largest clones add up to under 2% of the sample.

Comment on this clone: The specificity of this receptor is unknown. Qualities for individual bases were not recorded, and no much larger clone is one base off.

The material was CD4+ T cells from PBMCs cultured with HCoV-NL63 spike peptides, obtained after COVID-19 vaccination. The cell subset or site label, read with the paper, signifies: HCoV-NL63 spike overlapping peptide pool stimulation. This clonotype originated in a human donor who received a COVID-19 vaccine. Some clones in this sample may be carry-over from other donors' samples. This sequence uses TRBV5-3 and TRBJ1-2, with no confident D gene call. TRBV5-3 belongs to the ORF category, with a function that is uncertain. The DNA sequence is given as TGTGCCAGAAGCTTGGAAGGGCGGGCAGCGAACTATGGCTACACCTTC. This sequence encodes CARSLEGRAANYGYTF.